The clone carrying this T cell receptor beta chain ranks as medium-sized. The antigen is not known. Authors' data handling: CDR3 differences across clinicopathological groups were used to build a distant-metastasis classifier for papillary thyroid cancer. TCRdb re-called the PCR reads with MiXCR. The V and J calls and clone size are TCRdb's, not the authors'. The data show 9,900 or so clones, approximately 31% seen once. Before thyroid surgery, none of the patients had received any treatment. The data derive from a study of metastatic and nonmetastatic thyroid tumors. About the study: A comparison of repertoires was made across blood and tumor or nodule tissue from malignant and benign thyroid patients. Study-wide findings and caveats: Versus benign nodules, malignant thyroid tumors reportedly had significantly higher TCR beta diversity, in blood and tumor.

The junction had 9 bases not matched to a gene; V was cut back by 5 bases and J by 5 bases. The CDR3 is 17 amino acids. Looked up from germline, CDR1 is MDHEN and CDR2 is SYDVKM. The sample comprised tumor tissue. The receptor was derived from a female donor with papillary thyroid cancer or a benign thyroid nodule (not recorded which). Some clones in this sample may be carry-over from other donors' samples. The rearrangement links TRBV28 to TRBJ2-5; 15 positions agree with TRBD2. In DNA form, the CDR3 reads TGTGCCAGCAGTCTCTTCCGGACTAGCGGGAGGGTGGAGACCCAGTACTTC. This encodes CASSLFRTSGRVETQYF.